The clone carrying this T cell receptor beta chain appeared a single time. This specimen comes from a study of blood T cell repertoires in COVID-19. Study summary: T cells, B-cell-depleted T cells, or PBMCs supplied cDNA or gDNA.

There are 14 residues in the CDR3. CDR1 and CDR2 (germline): SGDLS, YYNGEE. Trimming took 2 bases from V and 0 from J, leaving 9 bases between them. The method was immunoSEQ multiplex PCR; TCRdb's version includes in-frame clones alone and lacks a portion of them. The sample lists some 400,000 clones, around nine tenths seen once, with about 3% in the top ten. The sequencing sample was made of peripheral blood. The TCR originated in a human donor in a cohort sampled during active COVID-19. The chain has TRBV9 and TRBJ2-7, with D maybe TRBD2 (6 bases). CDR3 sequence: CASSVLGSSYEQYF. CDR3 DNA sequence: TGTGCCAGCAGCGTTCTCGGGAGCTCCTACGAGCAGTACTTC.